This T cell receptor (beta chain) appears in the sequencing data of a study of blood T cell repertoires in COVID-19. Study details: Samples taken during acute and convalescent COVID-19 were collected in the United States, Italy and Spain. Nucleic acid was either cDNA or gDNA, and it came from T cells, B-cell-depleted T cells, or PBMCs.

The germline CDR1 and CDR2 sequences are LGHNT and FRNRAP. There are 15 residues in the CDR3. The trim removed 1 base at V and 4 bases at J, leaving 3 bases unmatched. Original data processing: Counts of nucleated cells, estimated from reference gene primer amplification, were obtained. Here immunoSEQ multiplex PCR was the method, and the copy in TCRdb shows in-frame clones only, minus some. V, J and clone size are taken as reported in that table, and D and trimming were inferred from the DNA itself. The repertoire holds about 26,000 clones, with 80% to 90% as singletons. The receptor's source is a human donor in a cohort sampled during active COVID-19. Sequenced material: peripheral blood. The V gene is TRBV12-5, the J gene TRBJ2-2; the match to TRBD1 covers 7 bases. Here the CDR3 DNA reads TGTGCTAGTGGTTTGGGACAGGGTTTCACCGGGGAGCTGTTTTTT. Its protein is CASGLGQGFTGELFF.